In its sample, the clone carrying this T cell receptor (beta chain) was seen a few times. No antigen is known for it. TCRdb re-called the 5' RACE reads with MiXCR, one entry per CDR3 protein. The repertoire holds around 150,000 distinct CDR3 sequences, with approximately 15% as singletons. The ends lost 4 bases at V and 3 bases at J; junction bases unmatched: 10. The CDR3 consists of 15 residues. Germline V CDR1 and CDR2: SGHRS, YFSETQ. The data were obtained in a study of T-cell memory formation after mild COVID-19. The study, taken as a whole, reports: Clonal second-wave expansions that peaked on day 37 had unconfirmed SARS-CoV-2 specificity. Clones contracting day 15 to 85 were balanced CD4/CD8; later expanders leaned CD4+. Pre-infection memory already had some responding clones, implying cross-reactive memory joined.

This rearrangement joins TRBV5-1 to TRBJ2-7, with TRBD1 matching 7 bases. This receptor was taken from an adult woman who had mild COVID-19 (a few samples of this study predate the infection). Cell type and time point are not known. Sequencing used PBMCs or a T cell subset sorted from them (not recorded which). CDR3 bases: TGCGCCAGCAGCCCCGCCGCGCAGGGGGTCTACGAGCAGTACTTC. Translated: CASSPAAQGVYEQYF.